These T cell receptor beta chains were read from a single sample in a study of shared clonotypes between healthy human individuals. The method was immunoSEQ multiplex PCR; TCRdb's version includes in-frame clones alone and lacks a portion of them. The sample lists millions of clones; just over 90% were seen once. Sequenced: naive CD8+ T cells from PBMCs. The receptors were gathered from a man aged 18 to 29 in good health. Some clones in this sample may be carry-over from other donors' samples. Both conserved end residues are trimmed from each CDR3. Expanded clones are given a class, and other clones once, few, many or no size at all.

J | V | size | CDR3
TRBJ1-1 | TRBV5-6 | . | ASSRRRSRNTEAF
TRBJ2-1 | TRBV7-6 | . | AVGTRTDNEQF
TRBJ2-5 | TRBV7-8 | . | ASSPGPLETQY
TRBJ2-7 | TRBV27 | once | ASSPEGSGRDYEQY
TRBJ1-4 | TRBV18 | . | ASSPLFSTSEKLF
TRBJ1-1 | TRBV16 | . | ASSQAGGGGTEAF
TRBJ2-1 | TRBV5-1 | . | ASSPPGLAGFNEQF
TRBJ2-2 | TRBV4-1 | . | ASSQGERANTGELF
TRBJ2-7 | TRBV27 | . | ASSSAGTYEQY
TRBJ1-4 | TRBV30 | . | AWSAGTSGGEKLF
TRBJ1-5 | TRBV2 | few | ASSGGQINNQPQH
TRBJ1-1 | TRBV16 | . | ASSPGQGYTEAF
TRBJ2-3 | TRBV13 | . | ASSLADRDTQY
TRBJ2-7 | TRBV7-6 | . | ASSSQIGNHYEQY
TRBJ2-1 | TRBV27 | . | ASRVGPTASYNEQF
TRBJ2-5 | TRBV9 | . | ASSPGAAALGVETQY
TRBJ2-7 | TRBV9 | . | ASSVARLGEQY
TRBJ2-7 | TRBV5-6 | . | ASSLVGTSYEQY
TRBJ2-7 | TRBV29-1 | . | SVTAEGPGEVKVHEQY
TRBJ2-6 | TRBV10-2 | . | ASRYGANVLT
TRBJ2-7 | TRBV28 | . | ASSPLGYHEQY
TRBJ2-7 | TRBV19 | . | ASSPAVASYEQY